The entry below gives a single T cell receptor beta chain sequence along with its context. Produced via immunoSEQ multiplex PCR; TCRdb's table is partial and in-frame only. The sample holds 37,000 or so clones, 90% to 95% seen once. Germline V gene data show CDR1 as LNHDA and CDR2 as SQIVND (reference sequence). CDR3 length equals 14 residues. With 5 bases clipped from V and 5 bases from J, the junction kept 7 bases outside the gene matches. The sample comes from a study of T cells in tuberculosis. As for the study in general: A South African cohort included IGRA-negative adolescents, latently infected IGRA-positive adolescents and adults with active tuberculosis.

Adolescents were screened for latent TB by skin test and IGRA. Sequencing used PBMCs. This sequence was found in a donor between 10 and 35 years old with latent tuberculosis or without tuberculosis infection. Some clones in this sample may be carry-over from other donors' samples. V is TRBV19 and J is TRBJ1-1; TRBD1 matches 8 bases. CDR3 loop: CASSPHRQGTEAFF. In nucleotides, the CDR3 is TGTGCCAGTAGTCCTCATCGACAGGGGACTGAAGCTTTCTTT.